Given below is one T cell receptor (beta chain) in context. Its antigen remains unknown. The sample originates from a study of OX40 agonist ivuxolimab in advanced cancers. The repertoire was sequenced with immunoSEQ multiplex PCR; TCRdb's copy has only in-frame clones and lacks some. The sample lists around 70,000 clones; 80% to 85% were seen once. This CDR3 spans 13 amino acids. Germline V gene data show CDR1 as SGHRS and CDR2 as YFSETQ. V lost 2 bases to trimming and J lost 2 bases, with 7 bases between them. Findings of the study overall: Relatively little clonal expansion, among the lowest observed, appeared in partial responders at 0.1-3.0 mg/kg.

The sample was CD4+ or CD8+ T cells sorted from blood, taken in a trial of the OX40 agonist ivuxolimab. This receptor was obtained from an adult with an advanced solid tumor such as melanoma, head and neck, liver or kidney cancer. The chain has TRBV5-1 and TRBJ1-1, with a possible D match to TRBD1 (6 bases). The CDR3 DNA sequence: TGCGCCAGCAGCTTACAGGGAAACACTGAAGCTTTCTTT. Protein sequence: CASSLQGNTEAFF.